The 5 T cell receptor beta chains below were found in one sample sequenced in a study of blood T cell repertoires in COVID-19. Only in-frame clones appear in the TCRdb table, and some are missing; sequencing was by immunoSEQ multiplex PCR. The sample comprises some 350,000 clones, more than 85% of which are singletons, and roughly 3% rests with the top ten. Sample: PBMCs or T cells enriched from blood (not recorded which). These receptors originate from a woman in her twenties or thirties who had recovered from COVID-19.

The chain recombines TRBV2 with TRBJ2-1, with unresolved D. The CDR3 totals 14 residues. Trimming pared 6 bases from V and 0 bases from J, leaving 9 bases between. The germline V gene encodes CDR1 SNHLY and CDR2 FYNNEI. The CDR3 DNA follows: TGTGCCAGCAGCGAATCGAGCTCCTACAATGAGCAGTTCTTC. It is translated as CASSESSSYNEQFF.

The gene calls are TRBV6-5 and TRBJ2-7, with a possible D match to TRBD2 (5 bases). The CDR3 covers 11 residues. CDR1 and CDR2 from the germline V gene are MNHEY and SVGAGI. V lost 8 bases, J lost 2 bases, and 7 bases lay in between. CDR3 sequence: CASAGPYEQYF. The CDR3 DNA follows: TGTGCCAGCGCGGGCCCCTACGAGCAGTACTTC.

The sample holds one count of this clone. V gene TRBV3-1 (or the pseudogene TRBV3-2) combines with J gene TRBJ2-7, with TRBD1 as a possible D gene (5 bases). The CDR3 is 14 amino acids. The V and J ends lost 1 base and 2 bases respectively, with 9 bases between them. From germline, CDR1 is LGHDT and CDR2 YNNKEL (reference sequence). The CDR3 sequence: CASSQGVGAYEQYF. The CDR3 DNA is TGTGCCAGCAGCCAAGGGGTAGGGGCCTACGAGCAGTACTTC.

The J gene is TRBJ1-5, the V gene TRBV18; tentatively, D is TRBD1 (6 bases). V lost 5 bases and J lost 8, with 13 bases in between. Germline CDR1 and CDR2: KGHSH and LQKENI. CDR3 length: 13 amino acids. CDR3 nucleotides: TGTGCCAGCTCAACTACAGGGAATGAGCCCCAGCATTTT. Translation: CASSTTGNEPQHF.

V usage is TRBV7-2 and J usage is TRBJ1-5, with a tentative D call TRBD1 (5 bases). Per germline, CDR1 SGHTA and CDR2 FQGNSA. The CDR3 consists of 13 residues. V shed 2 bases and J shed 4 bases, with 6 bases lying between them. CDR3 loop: CASSLTGNQPQHF. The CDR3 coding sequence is TGTGCCAGCAGCTTAACAGGAAATCAGCCCCAGCATTTT. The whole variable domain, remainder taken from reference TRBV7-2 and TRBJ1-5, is GAGVSQSPSNKVTEKGKDVELRCDPISGHTALYWYRQSLGQGLEFLIYFQGNSAPDKSGLPSDRFSAERTGGSVSTLTIQRTQQEDSAVYLCASSLTGNQPQHFGDGTRLSIL.